Below, 29 T cell receptor beta chains from the same sample are listed, as sequenced in a study of T cell responses to AZD1222 COVID-19 vaccine. Some clones are missing from TCRdb's copy, which holds only in-frame ones; the method was immunoSEQ multiplex PCR. This sample has about 110,000 clones; under 90% occur once, and the top ten carry approximately 7.5%. The material sequenced was peripheral blood, taken on day 0 of AZD1222 vaccination. Receptors originate from an adult in good health.

This clone was seen just once. V and J are TRBV19 and TRBJ2-2, with TRBD2 identical over 12 bases. Germline trimming cut 3 bases from V and 5 bases from J; bases unmatched to any gene: 4. CDR1 is LNHDA, CDR2 SQIVND, per germline (reference sequence). The CDR3 length is 16 residues. The CDR3 coding sequence is TGTGCCAGTAGTATTGGACTAGCGGGGCAGACCGGGGAGCTGTTTTTT. Amino acids: CASSIGLAGQTGELFF.

The CDR3 bases are TGTGCCACCAGTGATTTGCAGGCCGGGTGGGAGACCCAGTACTTC. It is translated as CATSDLQAGWETQYF. The chain couples TRBV24-1 to TRBJ2-5, with D unclear. Per germline, CDR1 KGHDR and CDR2 SFDVKD. The CDR3 contains 15 residues. Trimming removed 0 bases from V and 5 bases from J, with 12 bases in between.

This clone is a singleton in its sample. The chain joins TRBV3-1 (or the pseudogene TRBV3-2) to TRBJ1-3; D unclear. CDR3 length equals 16 residues. CDR1 LGHDT and CDR2 YNNKEL come from the germline V gene (reference sequence). The germline V and J ends were trimmed by 0 bases and 4 bases, with 13 bases remaining between them. The CDR3 reads CASSQDGVSGGNTIYF. In nucleotides, the CDR3 is TGTGCCAGCAGCCAAGATGGGGTGTCGGGCGGAAACACCATATATTTT.

This chain connects TRBV6-5 to TRBJ2-7; a possible D gene is TRBD2 (5 bases). Germline assignment: CDR1 MNHEY and CDR2 SVGAGI. Trimming took off 10 bases at V and 4 bases at J, with 11 bases between the two ends. This CDR3 region has 11 residues. The CDR3 sequence is CATRDIYEQYF. In nucleotides, the CDR3 is TGTGCCACCCGGGATATATACGAGCAGTACTTC.

The CDR3 spells CATSESDREETQYF. The DNA for the CDR3 is TGTGCCACCAGTGAATCGGACAGGGAAGAGACCCAGTACTTC. The chain uses TRBV24-1 and TRBJ2-5, with TRBD1 matching 8 bases. The CDR3 covers 14 residues. Germline CDR1 and CDR2: KGHDR and SFDVKD. V dropped 4 bases and J dropped 3; count of bases not matched to a gene: 3.

The chain carries TRBV6-5 and TRBJ1-2; weak D call: TRBD1 (5 bases). Germline V lookup: CDR1 MNHEY, CDR2 SVGAGI. V was clipped by 0 bases and J by 7 bases, with 12 bases between them. The CDR3 runs 14 residues. CDR3 nucleotide sequence: TGTGCCAGCAGTTACTCGTGGGGCCAGGCTGGCTACACCTTC. Translated, it gives CASSYSWGQAGYTF.

The chain employs TRBV5-1 and TRBJ2-2, with TRBD2 as a possible D gene (5 bases). CDR3 length: 14 amino acids. CDR1 SGHRS and CDR2 YFSETQ come from the germline V gene. V was trimmed by 7 bases and J by 1 base, leaving 11 bases between them. CDR3 in amino acids: CASEASGNTGELFF. DNA for the CDR3: TGCGCCAGCGAGGCCAGCGGGAACACCGGGGAGCTGTTTTTT.

The chain carries TRBV6-2 or TRBV6-3 and TRBJ2-3, with TRBD1 identical over 9 bases. Per germline, CDR1 MNHEY and CDR2 SVGEGT. With 6 bases clipped from V and 0 bases from J, the junction kept 4 bases outside the gene matches. The CDR3 totals 15 residues. CDR3 nucleotides: TGTGCCAGCAGCGCTGGGACAGGGAGCACAGATACGCAGTATTTT. Translated: CASSAGTGSTDTQYF.

The rearrangement links TRBV10-3 to TRBJ1-2; D gene ambiguous. Germline values: CDR1 ENHRY, CDR2 SYGVKD. V was cut by 6 bases and J by 5 bases, with 13 bases left in between. CDR3 length equals 13 residues. The CDR3 DNA reads TGTGCCATCAGGGGCGGGGAGGATTATGGCTACACCTTC. Residues: CAIRGGEDYGYTF.

This rearrangement joins TRBV5-4 to TRBJ1-3, with D possibly matching TRBD1 (6 bases). Germline V gene data show CDR1 as SGHNT and CDR2 as YYREEE (reference sequence). The CDR3 covers 14 residues. Trimming shortened V by 4 bases and J by 0 bases, and 8 bases separated the two germline ends. CDR3 residues: CASSGGISGNTIYF. In DNA form, the CDR3 reads TGTGCCAGCAGCGGGGGCATCTCTGGAAACACCATATATTTT. Full variable domain (missing parts from reference TRBV5-4 and TRBJ1-3): ETGVTQSPTHLIKTRGQQVTLRCSSQSGHNTVSWYQQALGQGPQFIFQYYREEENGRGNFPPRFSGLQFPNYSSELNVNALELDDSALYLCASSGGISGNTIYFGEGSWLTVV.

This clone was recorded a few times. The chain links TRBV9 to TRBJ2-7; a possible D gene is TRBD2 (7 bases). The V end was cut by 1 base, the J end by 2 bases, with 13 bases between. The CDR3 is 15 amino acids. CDR1 and CDR2 (germline): SGDLS, YYNGEE. Here the CDR3 DNA reads TGTGCCAGCAGCGTAACGGGGGGCTCCACCTACGAGCAGTACTTC. Translated: CASSVTGGSTYEQYF.

The chain employs TRBV28 and TRBJ2-1; D gene ambiguous. V lost 6 bases, J lost 2 bases, and 8 bases lay in between. CDR3 length: 13 amino acids. Looked up from germline, CDR1 is MDHEN and CDR2 is SYDVKM. In DNA, the CDR3 is TGTGCCAGCAGGACTGTTACCTACAATGAGCAGTTCTTC. Translated, it gives CASRTVTYNEQFF.

This rearrangement joins TRBV4-1 to TRBJ2-5; 8 bases fit TRBD2. V shed 4 bases, J shed 5 bases, and the junction held 12 bases outside the gene matches. Germline V gives CDR1 MGHRA, CDR2 YSYEKL. The CDR3 runs 16 residues. CDR3 protein: CASSPSAGGAFETQYF. The CDR3 coding sequence is TGCGCCAGCAGCCCCAGCGCCGGGGGGGCCTTTGAGACCCAGTACTTC.

The V call is TRBV4-2, the J call TRBJ2-1, with 7 bases lining up with TRBD2. Trimming removed 0 bases from V and 4 bases from J; junction bases left unmatched: 12. The germline gives CDR1 LGHNA, CDR2 YNFKEQ. This CDR3 contains 18 residues. CDR3 residues: CASSQDNARASGYNEQFF. The CDR3 DNA sequence: TGTGCCAGCAGCCAAGACAATGCCCGGGCTAGCGGATACAATGAGCAGTTCTTC.

The chain uses TRBV11-2 and TRBJ2-3; the match to TRBD1 covers 9 bases. Germline values: CDR1 SGHAT, CDR2 FQNNGV. The ends lost 5 bases at V and 4 bases at J; junction bases unmatched: 19. This CDR3 spans 19 amino acids. The CDR3 DNA reads TGTGCCAGCAGCCCGGTAGCAGGTTCCGGGACAGGGTCGGCAGATACGCAGTATTTT. This codes for CASSPVAGSGTGSADTQYF.

The rearrangement uses TRBV3-1 (or the pseudogene TRBV3-2) and TRBJ2-1, with 7 positions matching TRBD2. CDR3 length: 18 amino acids. Per germline, CDR1 LGHDT and CDR2 YNNKEL (reference sequence). Trimming at V came to 2 bases and at J to 6 bases, leaving 16 bases not matched to a gene. As DNA, the CDR3 is TGTGCCAGCAGCCAAATGTCCAAGGGCCGCGGGAGTTTCAATGAGCAGTTCTTC. Its translation: CASSQMSKGRGSFNEQFF.

V gene TRBV7-8 combines with J gene TRBJ2-7, with a weak D call TRBD2 (6 bases). This CDR3 is built from 15 residues. Germline assignment: CDR1 SGHVS and CDR2 FQNEAQ. V was pared by 1 base and J by 2 bases, with 12 bases between. The CDR3 reads CASSLVGGKTYEQYF. CDR3 coding DNA: TGTGCCAGCAGCTTAGTCGGGGGTAAGACCTACGAGCAGTACTTC.

V gene TRBV3-1 (or the pseudogene TRBV3-2) combines with J gene TRBJ2-3, with 8 positions matching TRBD2. This CDR3 is built from 16 residues. Per germline, CDR1 LGHDT and CDR2 YNNKEL (reference sequence). Losses at the gene ends were 9 bases for V and 3 bases for J; bases not matched to a gene: 14. The CDR3 spells CASGPLSGGGTDTQYF. CDR3 DNA: TGTGCCAGTGGCCCATTAAGCGGGGGTGGGACAGATACGCAGTATTTT.

J is TRBJ2-6 and V is TRBV27; D gene uncertain. CDR3 size: 15 residues. Germline V lookup: CDR1 MNHEY, CDR2 SMNVEV (reference sequence). Trimming removed 3 bases at V and 0 bases at J, with 6 bases between. CDR3 coding DNA: TGTGCCAGCAGTTTCTGGTCCTCTGGGGCCAACGTCCTGACTTTC. It specifies CASSFWSSGANVLTF.

The V and J genes are TRBV19 and TRBJ1-6; 7 bases line up with TRBD1. CDR3 size: 15 residues. CDR1 is LNHDA, CDR2 SQIVND, per germline (reference sequence). J gave up 10 bases and V 5 bases, and 11 bases lay outside the gene matches. CDR3 nucleotide sequence: TGTGCCAGTAGTCACCAACAGGGGTCGGAATCACCCCTCCACTTT. Translated, it gives CASSHQQGSESPLHF.

The chain uses TRBV28 and TRBJ2-7; no firm D call. CDR3 length: 11 amino acids. Germline loops: CDR1 MDHEN, CDR2 SYDVKM. With 8 bases removed from V and 2 bases from J, the gap between germline ends came to 7 bases. CDR3 in amino acids: CASWGPYEQYF. DNA of the CDR3: TGTGCCAGCTGGGGTCCCTACGAGCAGTACTTC.

This clone was seen only once. The chain uses TRBV13 and TRBJ2-7, with unresolved D. Germline V gene sequence: CDR1 PRHDT, CDR2 FYEKMQ (reference sequence). Trimming took off 5 bases at V and 2 bases at J, with 10 bases between the two ends. The CDR3 has 13 amino acids. The CDR3: CASSPSGTYEQYF. As DNA, the CDR3 is TGTGCCAGCAGCCCCAGTGGGACCTACGAGCAGTACTTC. Filled out from reference TRBV13 and TRBJ2-7, the complete variable domain reads AAGVIQSPRHLIKEKRETATLKCYPIPRHDTVYWYQQGPGQDPQFLISFYEKMQSDKGSIPDRFSAQQFSDYHSELNMSSLELGDSALYFCASSPSGTYEQYFGPGTRLTVT.

The genes are TRBV27 and TRBJ1-4; D is perhaps TRBD1 (5 bases). This CDR3 is built from 15 residues. V gave up 4 bases and J gave up 6 bases, with 15 bases separating them. From germline, CDR1 is MNHEY and CDR2 SMNVEV (reference sequence). CDR3: CASSSPGGGDEKLFF. DNA of the CDR3: TGTGCCAGCAGTTCCCCCGGGGGGGGTGATGAAAAACTGTTTTTT.

The V gene is TRBV10-3, the J gene TRBJ1-1; D uncertain. In germline, CDR1 is ENHRY, CDR2 SYGVKD. The CDR3 sequence is 14 residues long. The ends were cut back, 6 bases at V and 0 bases at J, with 11 bases in the middle. CDR3 sequence (DNA): TGTGCCATCAGCCTTTCGAGGATGAACACTGAAGCTTTCTTT. It specifies CAISLSRMNTEAFF.

This clone has a single count. This chain links TRBV4-2 with TRBJ2-3, with D possibly being TRBD1 (5 bases). The CDR3 totals 15 residues. CDR1 is LGHNA, CDR2 YNFKEQ, per germline. Trimming stripped 0 bases from V and 1 base from J, with 8 bases between. The CDR3 DNA is TGTGCCAGCAGCCAAGATCCCAGGGGCACAGATACGCAGTATTTT. It is translated as CASSQDPRGTDTQYF.

The chain is built from TRBV7-2 and TRBJ2-1; TRBD2 might be the D (5 bases). The V end lost 3 bases, the J end lost 8 bases, and 8 bases lay between the germline ends. CDR1 is SGHTA and CDR2 is FQGNSA in the germline V gene. The CDR3 sequence is 12 residues long. The CDR3 DNA reads TGTGCCAGCAGCTTGCTGAGGGATGAGCAGTTCTTC. Protein sequence: CASSLLRDEQFF.

The gene calls are TRBV9 and TRBJ2-5; D possibly corresponds to TRBD2 (6 bases). Trimming shortened V by 4 bases and J by 0 bases, and 13 bases separated the two germline ends. CDR1 is SGDLS, CDR2 YYNGEE, per germline. The CDR3 loop spans 15 amino acids. This CDR3 reads CASSPSGGYQETQYF. In DNA form, the CDR3 reads TGTGCCAGCAGCCCTAGTGGGGGGTACCAAGAGACCCAGTACTTC.

This clone has a single count. The chain recombines TRBV28 with TRBJ1-1, with 9 bases identical to TRBD1. Germline V lookup: CDR1 MDHEN, CDR2 SYDVKM. The V segment lost 1 base and the J segment 4 bases; nucleotides outside the gene matches: 1. The CDR3 is 14 residues long. The CDR3 region has the DNA TGTGCCAGCAGTTTATCGGGACAGGGCACTGAAGCTTTCTTT. It translates to CASSLSGQGTEAFF.

V and J are TRBV10-1 and TRBJ1-1, with no clear D. Deletions cut 6 bases from V and 5 bases from J, with 19 bases between. The CDR3 is made up of 15 amino acids. Germline values: CDR1 WNHNN, CDR2 SYGVQD (reference sequence). The CDR3 DNA follows: TGCGCCAGCAGCCATAGACCGGGCCCGACGACTGAAGCTTTCTTT. It yields the protein CASSHRPGPTTEAFF.